The rows below give T cell receptor beta chains drawn from one sample of a study of long-term antiretroviral therapy in people with HIV. Generated by immunoSEQ multiplex PCR, the TCRdb table keeps only in-frame clones and is missing some. The sample records tens of thousands of clones, approximately 79% being singletons. The source was unsorted PBMCs, collected around 21 months before starting antiretroviral therapy. The origin of the receptors is a middle-aged woman with HIV. Each CDR3 is given with its conserved first and last residue. Fields, in order: D gene, clone size, V gene, J gene, CDR3 DNA, CDR3 protein. A D gene is named only where the DNA matches it firmly. Clone size, where shown, is once, few, many, or a class for clones that have expanded.

-	-	TRBV18	TRBJ1-1	TGTGCCAGCTCACCGGGTTGGGGGCACACTGAAGCTTTCTTT	CASSPGWGHTEAFF
-	-	TRBV6-1	TRBJ1-1	TGTGCCAGCAGGTGGTACACTGAAGCTTTCTTT	CASRWYTEAFF
-	-	TRBV19	TRBJ1-1	TGTGCCAGTAGTCCGATCGGGGGTGCCACTGAAGCTTTCTTT	CASSPIGGATEAFF
-	-	TRBV2	TRBJ1-2	TGTGCCAGCAAACCCCTTAAAGACAGCTACACCTTC	CASKPLKDSYTF
TRBD2	once	TRBV5-1	TRBJ2-7	TGCGCCAGCAGCGGCGGGACTAGCGGGAAATACGAGCAGTACTTC	CASSGGTSGKYEQYF
-	-	TRBV7-6	TRBJ2-1	TGTGCCAGCAGCCCAGGGCCCACAGGCTCCTACAATGAGCAGTTCTTC	CASSPGPTGSYNEQFF
TRBD1	-	TRBV4-1	TRBJ2-1	TGCGCCAGCAGCCCGGGGACAGGGTGGGATGAGCAGTTCTTC	CASSPGTGWDEQFF
TRBD1	-	TRBV11-2	TRBJ1-2	TGTGCCAGCAGCTCACAGGGGACTAACTATGGCTACACCTTC	CASSSQGTNYGYTF
-	-	TRBV21-1	TRBJ1-4	TGTGCCCGTAACCCCTTTTGGGGGACAGGGGATGAAAAACTGTTTTTT	CARNPFWGTGDEKLFF
-	few	TRBV6-5	TRBJ1-1	TGTGCCAGCAGTTACTCGATGAACACTGAAGCTTTCTTT	CASSYSMNTEAFF
-	few	TRBV5-8	TRBJ1-5	TGTGCCAGCAGCCAACTTCGCCATCAGCCCCAGCATTTT	CASSQLRHQPQHF
TRBD2	-	TRBV9	TRBJ2-7	TGTGCCAGCAGCCCTGGACTAGCGGGACCTCTCGGCGAGCAGTACTTC	CASSPGLAGPLGEQYF
TRBD1	-	TRBV27	TRBJ2-7	TGTGCCAGCAGTCCGGGGACAGTAGCCTACGAGCAGTACTTC	CASSPGTVAYEQYF
-	-	TRBV4-3	TRBJ2-7	TGCGCCAGCAGCCAAGCGGCGGGGAGCTCCTACGAGCAGTACTTC	CASSQAAGSSYEQYF
TRBD1	-	TRBV18	TRBJ1-2	TGTGCCAGCTCACTGGGACAGAACTATGGCTACACCTTC	CASSLGQNYGYTF
-	once	TRBV20-1	TRBJ1-1	TGCAGTGCTTCCCCGCACAGCGAAGCTTTCTTT	CSASPHSEAFF
TRBD1	-	TRBV5-1	TRBJ1-3	TGCGCCAGCAGCCCGGGACAGGGGGCTTTTCCTGGAAACACCATATATTTT	CASSPGQGAFPGNTIYF
TRBD2	-	TRBV2	TRBJ2-3	TGTGCCAGCAGGCAAACTAGCGGGGCTGCAGATACGCAGTATTTT	CASRQTSGAADTQYF
TRBD1	-	TRBV5-1	TRBJ1-1	TGCGCCAGCAGACAGGACAGGGACCCTGAAGCTTTCTTT	CASRQDRDPEAFF
-	medium-sized	TRBV7-9	TRBJ1-5	TGTGCCAGCAGCTTAGATCAGGGGAATCAGCCCCAGCATTTT	CASSLDQGNQPQHF
-	few	TRBV7-8	TRBJ1-2	TGTGCCAGCAGCTCTTTGACCCAGGGAGGGCATGGCTACACCTTC	CASSSLTQGGHGYTF
-	-	TRBV2	TRBJ2-7	TGTGCCAGCAAGCGGGACAGCGCATTCTACGAGCAGTACTTC	CASKRDSAFYEQYF
-	-	TRBV11-2	TRBJ2-7	TGTGCCAGCAGCTTACGATCCTACGAGCAGTACTTC	CASSLRSYEQYF
-	-	TRBV5-6	TRBJ2-5	TGTGCCAGCAGCTTGTGGGCAGGGATGACCCAGTACTTC	CASSLWAGMTQYF
TRBD1	-	TRBV29-1	TRBJ1-1	TGCAGCGTTGATGGGACAGGGAGAGCTTTCTTT	CSVDGTGRAFF
-	-	TRBV2	TRBJ1-6	TGTGCCAGCATCCTAGAAGGTGGGGCTTATTCACCCCTCCACTTT	CASILEGGAYSPLHF
-	few	TRBV2	TRBJ2-7	TGTGCCAGCAGTGAAGTTCTCATCTACGAGCAGTACTTC	CASSEVLIYEQYF
TRBD2	-	TRBV11-3	TRBJ2-1	TGTGCCAGCAGCTTAAGACTAGCAGACTACAATGAGCAGTTCTTC	CASSLRLADYNEQFF
TRBD2	-	TRBV6-1	TRBJ2-7	TGTGCCAGTAATCCACTACTAGCGGGAGCCTACGAGCAGTACTTC	CASNPLLAGAYEQYF
TRBD2	-	TRBV5-4	TRBJ2-7	TGTGCCACCGAGGAGTCTAGCGGGAGGAGGGGCTCCTACGAGCAGTACTTC	CATEESSGRRGSYEQYF
-	-	TRBV6-5	TRBJ2-7	TGTGCCAGCAGTTGGGGCAGTACCTCCTACGAGCAGTACTTC	CASSWGSTSYEQYF
-	-	TRBV5-6	TRBJ1-2	TGTGCCAGCAGCTTGGTCGAGCGGACTCATGGCTACACCTTC	CASSLVERTHGYTF
-	-	TRBV13	TRBJ2-3	TGTGCCAGCAGCTTAGGGAGCGGGCCTGAGGATACGCAGTATTTT	CASSLGSGPEDTQYF
-	-	TRBV30	TRBJ1-6	TGTGCCTGGAGTGTACAGGGATCACCCCTCCACTTT	CAWSVQGSPLHF
TRBD2	-	TRBV19	TRBJ2-5	TGTGCCAGTAGTAGGGGACTAGCGCTTCAAGAGACCCAGTACTTC	CASSRGLALQETQYF
-	-	TRBV7-2	TRBJ2-5	TGTGCCAGCAGCCTCCTAGCGCAAGAGACCCAGTACTTC	CASSLLAQETQYF
-	-	TRBV11-2	TRBJ1-2	TGTGCCAGCAGCTTAAGTGGCAGACATAACTATGGCTACACCTTC	CASSLSGRHNYGYTF
-	-	TRBV18	TRBJ1-5	TGTGCCAGCTCACCTGAGAGTTCTCAGCCCCAGCATTTT	CASSPESSQPQHF
TRBD2	-	TRBV7-8	TRBJ2-7	TGTGCCAGCAGCTTTGCGGGAGACGGCGAGCAGTACTTC	CASSFAGDGEQYF
TRBD1	-	TRBV5-1	TRBJ2-7	TGCGCCAGCAGCTCAGGGGGCGGAGGGGTTGAGCAGTACTTC	CASSSGGGGVEQYF
-	-	TRBV5-6	TRBJ1-1	TGTGCCAGCAGCTTGAGTCGGATGAACACTGAAGCTTTCTTT	CASSLSRMNTEAFF
TRBD1	few	TRBV2	TRBJ1-2	TGTGCCAGCAGCGATGGACAGGTCTATGGCTACACCTTC	CASSDGQVYGYTF
TRBD1	-	TRBV4-3	TRBJ1-4	TGCGCCAGCAGCCAAGAGTCCGGGAGACAGGGCTATGAAAAACTGTTTTTT	CASSQESGRQGYEKLFF
-	-	TRBV9	TRBJ2-2	TGTGCCAGCTCAGCGTACGCTGGACATAACACCGGGGAGCTGTTTTTT	CASSAYAGHNTGELFF
-	-	TRBV11-2	TRBJ1-4	TGTGCCAGCAGCTCCTGGTCAACTAATGAAAAACTGTTTTTT	CASSSWSTNEKLFF
TRBD1	-	TRBV7-9	TRBJ1-2	TGTGCCAGCAGCTCGAACAGGGGAGCCTATGGCTACACCTTC	CASSSNRGAYGYTF
-	-	TRBV25-1	TRBJ2-1	TGTGCCAGCAGTGAGATCTACAATGAGCAGTTCTTC	CASSEIYNEQFF
-	-	TRBV6-1	TRBJ1-1	TGTGCCAGCAGTCTCCAGGGAATTGAAGCTTTCTTT	CASSLQGIEAFF
-	-	TRBV9	TRBJ2-2	TGTGCCAGCAGCCCACATATAGGCGCCCCCGAGCTGTTTTTT	CASSPHIGAPELFF
-	-	TRBV18	TRBJ2-2	TGTGCCAGCTCAACCTCGTTGAACACCGGGGAGCTGTTTTTT	CASSTSLNTGELFF